The rows below give T cell receptor beta chains drawn from one sample of a study of T cells expressing NK-cell markers. TCRdb reprocessed the 5' RACE reads, keeping one entry per CDR3 protein, no DNA. The sample table includes hundreds of thousands of distinct CDR3 sequences. The sequencing sample was made of blood T cells: a sorted CD56 or NKG2C T cell subset, CD4+ or CD8+ T cells, or bulk PBMC T cells (not recorded which). The receptors stem from a man between 18 and 69 years old in good health. The CDR3 runs from the conserved cysteine through the conserved F or W. Each record gives: J gene, V gene, CDR3 length, CDR3 protein.

>TRBJ2-5|TRBV24-1|12
CATSITGQTQYF
>TRBJ1-5|TRBV5-4|11
CASSLMVPQHF
>TRBJ1-2|TRBV20-1|15
CSASRSSGQLYGYTF
>TRBJ1-1|TRBV27|14
CASSPLPGAGEAFF
>TRBJ1-6|TRBV30|13
CAWTGEQFTPLHF
>TRBJ1-6|TRBV7-8|16
CASSYGQGSGNSPLHF
>TRBJ2-1|TRBV30|14
CASKYGRSGDEQFF
>TRBJ2-1|TRBV2|13
CASSETLAGGPFF
>TRBJ2-3|TRBV24-1|17
CATSALAGGESTDTQYF
>TRBJ1-2|TRBV5-1|16
CASSLGTGIPNYGYTF
>TRBJ2-7|TRBV10-3|16
CAISESQPVSSYEQYF
>TRBJ2-7|TRBV5-1|15
CASSSQGTVIYEQYF
>TRBJ1-6|TRBV6-1|18
CASSTGLTWSSYNSPLHF
>TRBJ1-1|TRBV3-1|15
CASSRKIQAGPQAFF
>TRBJ2-3|TRBV11-2|16
CASSRGGGGATDTQYF
>TRBJ1-2|TRBV7-8|13
CASSPNRGYGYTF
>TRBJ2-1|TRBV19|14
CASSSRERGGEQFF
>TRBJ1-4|TRBV12-3/TRBV12-4|14
CASSLGLVREKLFF
>TRBJ2-2|TRBV11-2|20
CASSFVATGGSVPDTGELFF
>TRBJ2-2|TRBV10-3|18
CATHRQRTGGGRGGELFF
>TRBJ2-5|TRBV20-1|14
CSAPGLAGKKTQYF
>TRBJ2-3|TRBV4-1|20
CASSQAYGAGGPEGTDTQYF
>TRBJ2-3|TRBV6-2/TRBV6-3|14
CASRTDREGDTQYF
>TRBJ2-3|TRBV2|16
CASSMRRITSTDTQYF
>TRBJ1-6|TRBV7-2|13
CATGRRYNSPLHF
>TRBJ2-1|TRBV11-1|16
CASSPHLTRSYNEQFF
>TRBJ2-1|TRBV7-2|13
CASSSDSFNEQFF
>TRBJ1-1|TRBV18|16
CASSPGNRAMNTEAFF
>TRBJ2-1|TRBV12-3/TRBV12-4|14
CASSFTSWVGEQFF
>TRBJ2-6|TRBV23-1|17
CASSQLAGHSGANVLTF
>TRBJ1-2|TRBV5-6|14
CASSLGRRNYGYTF
>TRBJ2-1|TRBV18|16
CASSPNSGGVYNEQFF
>TRBJ2-3|TRBV20-1|16
CSARSPSGGALNTQYF
>TRBJ1-2|TRBV29-1|13
CSVAGTGDYGYTF
>TRBJ2-3|TRBV18|16
CASSPRVRFGTDTQYF
>TRBJ2-3|TRBV11-1|18
CASSLKYGMAGGPDTQYF
>TRBJ2-1|TRBV6-1|15
CASSDRQGTYNEQFF
>TRBJ2-7|TRBV28|14
CASSFRGGAREQYF
>TRBJ2-3|TRBV15|16
CATSLRPGGFTDTQYF
>TRBJ2-7|TRBV7-9|14
CASSLGAGYHEQYF
>TRBJ2-5|TRBV12-5|14
CASGSRDLGETQYF
>TRBJ2-7|TRBV7-2|14
CASSLVANPYEQYF
>TRBJ2-7|TRBV6-1|14
CASSGFVSSYEQYF
>TRBJ2-5|TRBV5-1|15
CASSLARDGQETQYF
>TRBJ2-7|TRBV15|15
CATSRGEGGSYEQYF
>TRBJ2-1|TRBV7-9|17
CASSIYLTGGFIDEQFF
>TRBJ2-7|TRBV7-2|15
CASSYKGQGGYEQYF
>TRBJ2-1|TRBV13|14
CASSLEGRRYEQFF
>TRBJ1-2|TRBV5-1|13
CASSQDSGYGYTF
>TRBJ1-5|TRBV4-1|16
CASSQDAPGGNQPQHF
>TRBJ2-1|TRBV7-3|15
CASSLSSGAIVEQFF
>TRBJ2-2|TRBV6-2/TRBV6-3|15
CASSRTRMETGELFF